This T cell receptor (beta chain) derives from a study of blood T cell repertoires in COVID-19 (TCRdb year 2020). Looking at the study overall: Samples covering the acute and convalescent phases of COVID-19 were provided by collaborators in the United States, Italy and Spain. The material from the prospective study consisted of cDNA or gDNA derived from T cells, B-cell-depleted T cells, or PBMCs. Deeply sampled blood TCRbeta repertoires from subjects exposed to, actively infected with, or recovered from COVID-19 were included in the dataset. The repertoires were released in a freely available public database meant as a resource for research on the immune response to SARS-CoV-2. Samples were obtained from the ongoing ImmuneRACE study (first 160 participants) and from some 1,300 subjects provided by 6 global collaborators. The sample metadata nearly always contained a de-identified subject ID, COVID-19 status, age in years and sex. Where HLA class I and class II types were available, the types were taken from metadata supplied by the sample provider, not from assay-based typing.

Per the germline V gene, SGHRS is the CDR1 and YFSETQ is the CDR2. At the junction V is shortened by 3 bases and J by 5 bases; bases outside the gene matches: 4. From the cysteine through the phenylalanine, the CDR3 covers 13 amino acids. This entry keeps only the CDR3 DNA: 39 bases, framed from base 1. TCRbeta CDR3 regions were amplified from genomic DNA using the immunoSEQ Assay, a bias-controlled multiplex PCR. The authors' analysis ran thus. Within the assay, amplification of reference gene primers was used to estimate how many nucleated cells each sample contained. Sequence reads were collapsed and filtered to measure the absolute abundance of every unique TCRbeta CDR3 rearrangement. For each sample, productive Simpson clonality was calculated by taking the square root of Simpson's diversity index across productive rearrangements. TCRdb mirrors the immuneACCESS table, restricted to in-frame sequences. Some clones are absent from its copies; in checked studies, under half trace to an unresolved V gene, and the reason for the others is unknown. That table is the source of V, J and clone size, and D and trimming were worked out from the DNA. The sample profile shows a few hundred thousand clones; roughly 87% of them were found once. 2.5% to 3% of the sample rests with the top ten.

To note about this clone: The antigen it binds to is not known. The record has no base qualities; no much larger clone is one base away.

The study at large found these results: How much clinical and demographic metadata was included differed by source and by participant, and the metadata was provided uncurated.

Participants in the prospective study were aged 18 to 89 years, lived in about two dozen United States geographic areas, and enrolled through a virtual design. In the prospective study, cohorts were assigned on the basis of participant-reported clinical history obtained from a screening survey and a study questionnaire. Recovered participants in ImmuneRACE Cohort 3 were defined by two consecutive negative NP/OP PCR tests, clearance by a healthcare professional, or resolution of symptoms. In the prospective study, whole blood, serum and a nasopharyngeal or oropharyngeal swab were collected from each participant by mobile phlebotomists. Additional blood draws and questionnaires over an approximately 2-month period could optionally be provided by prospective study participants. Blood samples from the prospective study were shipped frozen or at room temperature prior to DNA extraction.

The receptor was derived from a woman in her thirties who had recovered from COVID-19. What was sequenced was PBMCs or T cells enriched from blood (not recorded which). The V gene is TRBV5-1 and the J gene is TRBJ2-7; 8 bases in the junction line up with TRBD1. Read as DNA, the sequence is TGCGCCAGCAGCTGGACAGGGTTGCACGAGCAGTACTTC. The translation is CASSWTGLHEQYF.